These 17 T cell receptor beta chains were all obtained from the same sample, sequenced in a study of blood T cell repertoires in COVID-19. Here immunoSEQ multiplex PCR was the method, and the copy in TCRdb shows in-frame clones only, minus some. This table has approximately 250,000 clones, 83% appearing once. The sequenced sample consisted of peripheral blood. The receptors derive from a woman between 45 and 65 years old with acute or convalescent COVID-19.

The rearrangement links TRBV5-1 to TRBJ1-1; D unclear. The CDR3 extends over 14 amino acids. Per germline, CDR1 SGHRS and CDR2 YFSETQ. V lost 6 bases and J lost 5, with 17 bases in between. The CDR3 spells CASKYSTGVTEAFF. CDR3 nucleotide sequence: TGCGCCAGCAAGTATAGTACCGGGGTGACTGAAGCTTTCTTT. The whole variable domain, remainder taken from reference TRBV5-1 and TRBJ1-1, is KAGVTQTPRYLIKTRGQQVTLSCSPISGHRSVSWYQQTPGQGLQFLFEYFSETQRNKGNFPGRFSGRQFSNSRSEMNVSTLELGDSALYLCASKYSTGVTEAFFGQGTRLTVV.

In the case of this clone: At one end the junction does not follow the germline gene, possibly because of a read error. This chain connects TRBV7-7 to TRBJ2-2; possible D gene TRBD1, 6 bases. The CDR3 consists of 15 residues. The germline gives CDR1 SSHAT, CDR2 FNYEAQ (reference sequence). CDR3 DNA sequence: TGTGCTAGCAGTCCGGGACAAACGAACACCGGGGAGCTGTTTTTT. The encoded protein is CASSPGQTNTGELFF.

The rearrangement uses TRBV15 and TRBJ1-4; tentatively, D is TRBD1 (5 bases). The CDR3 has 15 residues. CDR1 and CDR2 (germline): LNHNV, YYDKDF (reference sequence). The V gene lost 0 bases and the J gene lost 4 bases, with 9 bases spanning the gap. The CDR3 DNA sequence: TGTGCCACCAGCAGAGACAGGGCTGGTAATGAAAAACTGTTTTTT. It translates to CATSRDRAGNEKLFF.

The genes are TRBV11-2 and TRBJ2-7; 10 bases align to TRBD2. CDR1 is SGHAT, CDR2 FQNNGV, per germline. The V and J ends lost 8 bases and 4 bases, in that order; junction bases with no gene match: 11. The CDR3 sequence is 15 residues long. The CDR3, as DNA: TGTGCCAGCGTCGCGGGGCTAGCGGGGGTTTACGAGCAGTACTTC. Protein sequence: CASVAGLAGVYEQYF.

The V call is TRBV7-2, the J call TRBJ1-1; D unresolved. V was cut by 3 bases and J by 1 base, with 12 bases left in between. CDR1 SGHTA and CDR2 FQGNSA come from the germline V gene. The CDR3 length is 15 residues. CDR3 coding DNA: TGTGCCAGCAGCTTCGGGAGTGGCGGGAACACTGAAGCTTTCTTT. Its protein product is CASSFGSGGNTEAFF.

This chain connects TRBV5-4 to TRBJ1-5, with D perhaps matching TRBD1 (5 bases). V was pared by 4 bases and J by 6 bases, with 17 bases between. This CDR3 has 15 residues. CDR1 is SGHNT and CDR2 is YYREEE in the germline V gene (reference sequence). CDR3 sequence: CASSAGVGGFQPQHF. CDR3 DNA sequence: TGTGCCAGCAGCGCGGGGGTCGGGGGGTTTCAGCCCCAGCATTTT.

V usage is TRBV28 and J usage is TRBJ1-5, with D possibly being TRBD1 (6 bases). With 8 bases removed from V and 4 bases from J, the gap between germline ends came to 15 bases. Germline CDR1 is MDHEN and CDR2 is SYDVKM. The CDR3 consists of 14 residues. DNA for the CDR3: TGTGCCAGCCGTACAGGACAGAGGAATCAGCCCCAGCATTTT. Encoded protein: CASRTGQRNQPQHF.

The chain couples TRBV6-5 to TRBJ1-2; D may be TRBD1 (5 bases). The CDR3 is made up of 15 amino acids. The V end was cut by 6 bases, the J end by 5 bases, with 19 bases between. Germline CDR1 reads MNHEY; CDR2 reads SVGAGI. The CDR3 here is CASRQLGGFGYGYTF. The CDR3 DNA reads TGTGCCAGCAGACAACTGGGGGGGTTTGGGTATGGCTACACCTTC.

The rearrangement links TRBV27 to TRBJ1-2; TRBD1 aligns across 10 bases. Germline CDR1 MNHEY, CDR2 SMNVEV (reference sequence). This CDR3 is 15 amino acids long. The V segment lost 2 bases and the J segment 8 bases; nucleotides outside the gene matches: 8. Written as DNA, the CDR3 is TGTGCCAGCAGTTTAAGGACAGGGGGTGGTAGCGGCTACACCTTC. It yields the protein CASSLRTGGGSGYTF.

CDR3 residues: CAWSVLNREGTQYF. The CDR3 DNA sequence: TGTGCCTGGAGTGTACTAAACCGGGAGGGGACCCAGTACTTC. The J gene is TRBJ2-5, the V gene TRBV30; 8 positions match TRBD2. CDR1 is GTSNPN and CDR2 is SVGIG in the germline V gene (reference sequence). Germline trimming cut 0 bases from V and 7 bases from J; bases unmatched to any gene: 7. This CDR3 has 14 residues.

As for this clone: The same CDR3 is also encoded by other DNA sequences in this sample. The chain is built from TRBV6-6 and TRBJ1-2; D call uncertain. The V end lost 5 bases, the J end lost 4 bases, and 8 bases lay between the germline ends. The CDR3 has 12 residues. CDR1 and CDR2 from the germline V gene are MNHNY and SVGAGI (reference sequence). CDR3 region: CASSPEGYGYTF. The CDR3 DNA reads TGTGCCAGCAGTCCGGAGGGCTATGGCTACACCTTC.

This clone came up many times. The CDR3 loop is CASSHTDTQYF. CDR3 bases: TGTGCCAGCAGCCACACAGATACGCAGTATTTT. The chain employs TRBV11-3 and TRBJ2-3, with D hard to call. The germline V gene encodes CDR1 SGHNT and CDR2 YENEEA. The CDR3 is made up of 11 amino acids. V lost 5 bases and J lost 2, with 2 bases in between.

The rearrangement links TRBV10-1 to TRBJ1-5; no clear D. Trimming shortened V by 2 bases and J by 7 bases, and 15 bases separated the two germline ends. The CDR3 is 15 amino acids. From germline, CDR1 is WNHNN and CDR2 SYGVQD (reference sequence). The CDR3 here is CASSESGDAGQPQHF. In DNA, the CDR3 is TGCGCCAGCAGTGAGAGTGGGGATGCGGGCCAGCCCCAGCATTTT.

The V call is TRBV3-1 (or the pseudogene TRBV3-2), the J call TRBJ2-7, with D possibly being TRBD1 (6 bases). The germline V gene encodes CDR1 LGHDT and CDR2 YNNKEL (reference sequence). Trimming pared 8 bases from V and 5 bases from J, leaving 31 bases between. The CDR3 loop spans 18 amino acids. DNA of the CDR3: TGTGCCAGCGTCCGCGCAGGCAATAGACGGGATTGGGGGCACGAGCAGTACTTC. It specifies CASVRAGNRRDWGHEQYF.

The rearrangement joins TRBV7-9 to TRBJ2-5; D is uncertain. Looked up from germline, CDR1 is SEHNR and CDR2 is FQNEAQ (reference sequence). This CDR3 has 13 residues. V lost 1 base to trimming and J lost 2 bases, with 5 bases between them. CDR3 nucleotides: TGTGCCAGCAGCTTAGGCAGACAAGAGACCCAGTACTTC. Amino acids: CASSLGRQETQYF.

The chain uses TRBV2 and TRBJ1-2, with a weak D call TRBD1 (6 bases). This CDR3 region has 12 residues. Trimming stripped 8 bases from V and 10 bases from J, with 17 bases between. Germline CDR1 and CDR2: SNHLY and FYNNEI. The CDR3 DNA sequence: TGTGCCAGCTCGGACCGACAGGCACCCTACACCTTC. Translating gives CASSDRQAPYTF.

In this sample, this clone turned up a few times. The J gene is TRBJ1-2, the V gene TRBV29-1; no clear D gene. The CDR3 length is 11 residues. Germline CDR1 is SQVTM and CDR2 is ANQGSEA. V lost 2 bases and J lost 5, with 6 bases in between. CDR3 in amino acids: CSVERGYGYTF. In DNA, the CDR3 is TGCAGCGTTGAACGGGGATATGGCTACACCTTC.